One sample yielded the 22 T cell receptor beta chains listed below, sequenced in a study of neurological immune-mediated disorders (dated by TCRdb to between 2017 and 2020). The receptor library was made with 5' RACE. Sequencing instrument: Illumina HiSeq 2500. TCRdb trimmed the raw reads at Q25, called clones with MiXCR and kept productive beta chains. Each entry is one CDR3 protein sequence, shown with its most common DNA and genes. For this sample there are some 61,000 distinct CDR3 sequences; about 4.2% appear just once. The leading ten clones occupy about 1.5% of the sample. The sample comprised PBMCs. Source of these receptors: a man in his thirties or forties with multiple sclerosis.

In its sample, this clonotype was seen many times. The chain uses TRBV12-3 or TRBV12-4 and TRBJ2-7; D unresolved. The CDR3 covers 14 residues. Trimming removed 5 bases at V and 0 bases at J, with 11 bases between. Written as DNA, the CDR3 is TGTGCCAGCAGTCAGACACCTTTCTCCTACGAGCAGTACTTC. Translated, it gives CASSQTPFSYEQYF.

This clonotype was observed at least ten times. The V gene is TRBV5-6, the J gene TRBJ2-5; unclear D gene. CDR1 is SGHDT, CDR2 YYEEEE, per germline. V lost 4 bases, J lost 5 bases, and 9 bases lay in between. CDR3 length equals 12 residues. In DNA form, the CDR3 reads TGTGCCAGCAGCAGCGTGGGGGAGACCCAGTACTTC. This encodes CASSSVGETQYF. Full variable domain (outside the CDR3, taken from reference TRBV5-6 and TRBJ2-5): DAGVTQSPTHLIKTRGQQVTLRCSPKSGHDTVSWYQQALGQGPQFIFQYYEEEERQRGNFPDRFSGHQFPNYSSELNVNALLLGDSALYLCASSSVGETQYFGPGTRLLVL.

This clonotype was detected ten times or more. CDR3 sequence: CASSLDRSRYGYTF. The CDR3 coding sequence is TGCGCCAGCAGCTTGGACAGGAGCCGCTATGGCTACACCTTC. The rearrangement uses TRBV5-1 and TRBJ1-2; weak D call: TRBD1 (5 bases). The CDR3 is 14 amino acids. CDR1 SGHRS and CDR2 YFSETQ come from the germline V gene. Deletions cut 0 bases from V and 4 bases from J, with 10 bases between.

This clonotype was picked up a small number of times. At one boundary the junction diverges from the germline segment, which might be a read error. CDR3 residues: CASSLGESQPQNF. The CDR3 coding sequence is TGTGCCAGCAGTTTAGGCGAGAGCCAGCCCCAGAATTTT. The chain employs TRBV12-3 or TRBV12-4 and TRBJ1-5; no definite D call. The CDR3 has 13 residues.

This clonotype was counted at least ten times. The V call is TRBV6-5, the J call TRBJ2-7; D not resolved. Per the germline V gene, CDR1 is MNHEY and CDR2 is SVGAGI. V lost 2 bases, J lost 0 bases, and 14 bases lay in between. The CDR3 contains 16 residues. The CDR3, as DNA: TGTGCCAGCAGTTACACCGGCCGCTCTAACTCCTACGAGCAGTACTTC. Its protein product is CASSYTGRSNSYEQYF.

This clonotype was observed at least ten times. The CDR3 loop is CSAYDRANQPQHF. Written as DNA, the CDR3 is TGCAGTGCTTACGACAGGGCCAATCAGCCCCAGCATTTT. This sequence joins TRBV20-1 and TRBJ1-5; 7 positions match TRBD1. The CDR3 has 13 residues. Trimming removed 5 bases from V and 3 bases from J; junction bases left unmatched: 4. Per the germline V gene, CDR1 is DFQATT and CDR2 is SNEGSKA (reference sequence).

The genes are TRBV20-1 and TRBJ1-1, with a tentative D call TRBD1 (5 bases). Per germline, CDR1 DFQATT and CDR2 SNEGSKA (reference sequence). V gave up 3 bases and J gave up 6 bases, with 14 bases separating them. The CDR3 loop spans 13 amino acids. CDR3 coding DNA: TGCAGTGCTAGTTCGGGCAGGGTGGCTGAAGCTTTCTTT. It specifies CSASSGRVAEAFF.

This clonotype came up a few times. A read error may explain this, as a much larger clone is one base away. The V gene is TRBV10-3, the J gene TRBJ2-5; no clear D. CDR3 length equals 13 residues. V was pared by 0 bases and J by 4 bases, with 6 bases between. Per the germline V gene, CDR1 is ENHRY and CDR2 is SYGVKD. CDR3 loop: CAISESTLETQYF. CDR3 nucleotide sequence: TGTGCCATCAGTGAGTCAACCTTAGAGACCCAGTACTTC.

This clonotype was detected ten times or more. The rearrangement links TRBV7-6 to TRBJ2-7; 9 nucleotides align to TRBD2. J was trimmed by 3 bases and V by 5 bases; bases with no gene match: 14. This CDR3 spans 17 amino acids. The germline gives CDR1 SGHVS, CDR2 FNYEAQ. This CDR3 reads CASSPPVNLAGNYEQYF. The CDR3 DNA is TGTGCCAGCAGCCCCCCCGTAAATCTAGCGGGGAACTACGAGCAGTACTTC.

The sample holds many counts of this clonotype. This rearrangement joins TRBV20-1 to TRBJ1-1, with TRBD1 matching 7 bases. Germline V gene sequence: CDR1 DFQATT, CDR2 SNEGSKA (reference sequence). This CDR3 contains 12 residues. V lost 6 bases to trimming and J lost 4 bases; unmatched junction nucleotides: 5. Here the CDR3 reads CSAMPGGTEAFF. CDR3 coding DNA: TGCAGTGCCATGCCAGGGGGCACTGAAGCTTTCTTT.

The chain combines TRBV5-6 with TRBJ2-7, with D possibly being TRBD1 (5 bases). The CDR3 length is 14 residues. The germline V gene encodes CDR1 SGHDT and CDR2 YYEEEE. V lost 1 base and J lost 5, with 13 bases in between. CDR3 protein: CASSLRRRAHEQYF. The CDR3 nucleotides read TGTGCCAGCAGCTTGCGGCGCAGGGCGCACGAGCAGTACTTC.

The sample holds many counts of this clonotype. This chain connects TRBV3-1 to TRBJ1-2; TRBD1 is a possible D gene (5 bases). The CDR3 has 14 amino acids. V lost 4 bases and J 8 bases, leaving 17 bases between the germline ends. Looked up from germline, CDR1 is LGHDT and CDR2 is YNNKEL (reference sequence). This chain's CDR3 is CASSPGSGGKGYTF. The CDR3 nucleotides are TGTGCCAGCAGCCCGGGTTCCGGGGGGAAAGGCTACACCTTC.

In its sample, this clonotype was seen many times. One junction end does not reproduce the germline sequence, and a read error may be involved. The V and J genes are TRBV3-1 and TRBJ1-6, with 8 bases fitting TRBD1. Germline-derived CDR1 and CDR2 are LGHDT and YNNKEL (reference sequence). There are 14 residues in the CDR3. The CDR3 sequence is CASSDGQGSSPLNF. CDR3 in DNA: TGTGCCAGCAGCGACGGACAGGGCTCTTCACCCCTCAACTTT.

This clonotype was counted many times. The rearrangement uses TRBV20-1 and TRBJ2-7; perhaps TRBD1 as D (6 bases). The V gene's germline CDR1 is DFQATT and CDR2 SNEGSKA (reference sequence). The CDR3 extends over 15 amino acids. V lost 3 bases, J lost 3 bases, and 18 bases lay in between. The CDR3 DNA sequence: TGCAGTGCTAGTCCAGGACAGTTGAATGGCTACGAGCAGTACTTC. Translation: CSASPGQLNGYEQYF.

This clonotype has only a few counts. The V call is TRBV10-3, the J call TRBJ2-7, with D possibly being TRBD1 (5 bases). V dropped 4 bases and J dropped 3 bases, with 13 bases sitting between them. The CDR3 loop spans 14 amino acids. In germline, CDR1 is ENHRY, CDR2 SYGVKD. CDR3 nucleotide sequence: TGTGCCATCAGTGGAAGTGACAGTTACTACGAGCAGTACTTC. It specifies CAISGSDSYYEQYF.

This clonotype was seen many times. The chain has TRBV12-3 or TRBV12-4 and TRBJ2-7; 8 positions agree with TRBD1. The CDR3 has 13 amino acids. With V trimmed by 9 bases and J by 6 bases, 10 bases remained unmatched. The CDR3 loop is CARPTGGSLEQYF. The CDR3 DNA reads TGTGCCAGACCCACAGGGGGGTCTCTCGAGCAGTACTTC.

This clonotype counts as medium-sized. J is TRBJ2-2 and V is TRBV5-1, with 7 bases that match TRBD1. This CDR3 has 15 residues. The junction had 7 bases not matched to a gene; V was cut back by 4 bases and J by 4 bases. Germline CDR1 reads SGHRS; CDR2 reads YFSETQ. As DNA, the CDR3 is TGCGCCAGCAGCGCGTCAAACAGGGGCACCGGGGAGCTGTTTTTT. This translates into CASSASNRGTGELFF.

Ten or more counts support this clonotype. This may be a read error: a much more frequent sequence differs by one nucleotide. The chain links TRBV5-1 to TRBJ2-5; possibly TRBD1 for D (5 bases). Trimming left V 0 bases short and J 5 bases short, with 11 bases between. Germline assignment: CDR1 SGHRS and CDR2 YFSETQ. This CDR3 has 14 amino acids. The CDR3 loop is CASSLAWKGETQYF. CDR3 nucleotide sequence: TGCGCCAGCAGCTTGGCCTGGAAGGGGGAGACCCAGTACTTC.

This clonotype was seen many times. This rearrangement joins TRBV20-1 to TRBJ2-3, with D perhaps TRBD2 (7 bases). The ends were cut back, 3 bases at V and 2 bases at J, with 12 bases in the middle. CDR3 length equals 14 residues. The V gene's germline CDR1 is DFQATT and CDR2 SNEGSKA (reference sequence). The CDR3 bases are TGCAGTGCTAGGGGCGGGGGCCACACAGATACGCAGTATTTT. Its protein is CSARGGGHTDTQYF.

At least ten counts were recorded for this clonotype. This chain connects TRBV5-1 to TRBJ2-5; 8 bases are a match to TRBD2. From germline, CDR1 is SGHRS and CDR2 YFSETQ. The V segment lost 2 bases and the J segment 4 bases; nucleotides outside the gene matches: 7. The CDR3 totals 15 residues. The CDR3 protein is CASSLDPGLGETQYF. The CDR3 coding sequence is TGCGCCAGCAGCTTAGATCCGGGACTAGGAGAGACCCAGTACTTC.

This clonotype was counted many times. The rearrangement uses TRBV7-9 and TRBJ2-5; D is uncertain. Germline V gene data show CDR1 as SEHNR and CDR2 as FQNEAQ (reference sequence). Trimming shortened V by 0 bases and J by 5 bases, and 10 bases separated the two germline ends. The CDR3 has 14 amino acids. The CDR3 DNA is TGTGCCAGCAGCTTAGCAGGCGGTTGGGAGACCCAGTACTTC. Amino acids: CASSLAGGWETQYF.

This clonotype was seen at least ten times. V gene TRBV27 combines with J gene TRBJ2-3; 9 bases match TRBD2. Germline V gives CDR1 MNHEY, CDR2 SMNVEV (reference sequence). Trimming at V came to 6 bases and at J to 6 bases, leaving 16 bases not matched to a gene. The CDR3 is 17 amino acids. CDR3 amino acids: CASRARTSAFEGDTQYF. In DNA form, the CDR3 reads TGTGCCAGCAGGGCGCGGACTAGCGCCTTCGAGGGGGATACGCAGTATTTT.